This record looks at one TCR beta chain sequence and its context. This clone was counted between two and nine times. The antigen this receptor binds is unknown. No quality values exist for individual bases; no much larger clone is one base distant. Using the deep immunoSEQ assay, TCR CDR3 regions were amplified from genomic DNA by multiplex PCR. Extracted genomic DNA from each cell subset was distributed evenly across all wells of several immunoSEQ 96-well plates, and each plate was treated as a replicate. For sorted subsets, each replicate PCR was loaded with around 200 ng genomic DNA, equivalent to 25,000 to 35,000 T cell genomes. Purified libraries were quantified with a Qubit 3.0 fluorometer, sized on a Bioanalyzer 2100, and re-quantified with the KAPA Library Quantification kit. Every immunoSEQ 96-well plate was sequenced on a separate single-read 150-cycle Illumina NextSeq 550 flow cell. Regarding the original processing steps: Because the immunoSEQ output included only junctional sequences and no quality scores, the filtering could not be the same as the filtering used for full-length reads. Sequences were annotated with PyIR, a Python wrapper for IgBLAST v1.9, and V/J genes and CDR3 were assigned using IMGT germline references. Reads with weak V/J assignments (E-value above 1e-6), missing CDR3, stop codons, out-of-frame junctions, or ambiguous translated residues were removed. A V3J clonotype was defined by an identical inferred V gene, J gene, and CDR3 amino acid sequence. To compute the percentage overlap between repertoires, the number of shared unique clonotypes was divided by the size of the smaller repertoire. Repertoire richness was assessed with RTK rarefaction, the Chao1 estimator, and Recon v2.1 estimates of unobserved clonotypes. For all TCRbeta clonotypes obtained by the gDNA method from four donors, generation probabilities were computed with OLGA. The table comes from immuneACCESS by way of TCRdb, which keeps in-frame sequences with V and J called. Part of the clones is missing from these tables; in studies checked, under half for an unresolved V gene and the rest for unknown reasons. V and J calls and clone size are those listed in that table; D and trimming were worked out from the DNA. The sample has some 2,100,000 clones on record, 85% to 95% of them singletons. The ten largest clonotypes hold about 1.5% of the sample.

CD8 naive samples were CD45RO-negative cells positively selected for CCR7, giving a CD45RA+CCR7+ population that excluded TemRA cells. Donors were healthy HIV-negative adults with no recently reported acute infections or vaccinations. Every donor was a Caucasian adult residing in Nashville, Tennessee, USA. After blood collection by leukapheresis, PBMCs were isolated using Ficoll-Histopaque density gradient centrifugation and then cryopreserved in the vapor phase of liquid nitrogen. Analytical flow cytometry was used to check the purity and quantity of each magnetically sorted T cell population. From each sorted fraction, genomic DNA was isolated and quantified by UV absorbance on a Nanodrop 2000c. These data come from a study of shared clonotypes between healthy human individuals (dated by TCRdb to the early 2020s). The study in broad terms: The cohort included a few men and a couple of women between 18 and 49 years of age. For each donor, CD4 naive and CD4 memory were each given three plates, CD8 naive was given two plates, and CD8 memory was given one plate. Blood TCR repertoires of 5 or 6 healthy adults were deeply sequenced to estimate repertoire size and the extent of clonotype sharing between individuals. Libraries were prepared and TCR repertoires were sequenced by different laboratories using diverse techniques, in order to increase sequencing depth and limit assay-specific biases. Per donor, leukapheresis produced somewhere between about 0.9 and 9.5 billion PBMCs.

Overall results and qualifications from the work: Compared with non-shared clonotypes, clonotypes shared by all four sorted-subset donors had higher generation probabilities. Even with the large sequencing depth, rarefaction of the sorted-subset datasets indicated that sequencing was incomplete. Pairwise subsampling led to the expectation that sequencing depth would affect the degree of clonotype sharing among donors. Sharing across a few donors was observed for approximately 5% of naive CD4, 3% to 3.5% of naive CD8, 2% to 2.5% of memory CD4, and 0.4% of memory CD8 clonotypes. Naive subsets generally had larger estimated clonotype richness than memory subsets did. Because the study included only a small number of donors, the genetic and exposure-history diversity represented was limited. Sampling was limited to blood, and TCR repertoires in tissue likely differ from TCR repertoires in blood.

The germline V gene (reference sequence) specifies SEHNR as CDR1 and FQNEAQ as CDR2. Spanning cysteine to phenylalanine, the CDR3 consists of 15 amino acids. Solely the CDR3 DNA is kept, with 45 bases framed from the first base. V loses 5 bases, J loses 2 bases, and the germline ends lie 13 bases apart. This receptor was obtained from a man younger than 35 in good health. Some clones in this sample may be carry-over from other donors' samples. The chain was built from TRBV7-9 and TRBJ1-5, and the D gene may be TRBD1, 5 bases matching. Sequenced: naive CD8+ T cells from PBMCs. The cell subset or site label, read with the paper, signifies: CD45RA+CCR7+. The sequence in DNA is TGTGCCAGCAGCGGCGGGACTCATGGCAATCAGCCCCAGCATTTT. This sequence encodes CASSGGTHGNQPQHF.